This TCR beta chain was identified during a study of T cell repertoires in cytomegalovirus infection. This CDR3 spans 11 amino acids. V was clipped by 1 base and J by 6 bases, with 6 bases between them. Germline CDR1 is DFQATT and CDR2 is SNEGSKA (reference sequence). This clonotype was seen once. Its matching antigen is unknown. TCRdb fed the reads into MiXCR, producing one record per CDR3 protein. The table shows about 110,000 distinct CDR3 sequences, with around 30% occurring only once. This material consisted of CD8+ T cells from cultured PBMCs, taken from culture after CMV antigen stimulation. This clonotype was obtained from a human donor in good health (CMV status not recorded). Some clones in this sample may be carry-over from other donors' samples. The chain uses TRBV20-1 and TRBJ2-5; D unclear. For the CDR3, the DNA is TGCAGTGCTAGAGGGCAGCAGACCCAGTACTTC. Protein: CSARGQQTQYF.